The source of this T cell receptor (beta chain) is a study of graft-versus-host responses after intestinal transplantation. Produced via immunoSEQ multiplex PCR; TCRdb's table is partial and in-frame only. The sample holds some 40,000 clones, 90% to 95% seen once. Trimming stripped 7 bases from V and 5 bases from J, with 20 bases between. The CDR3 is 15 residues long. Looked up from germline, CDR1 is SNHLY and CDR2 is FYNNEI. The sequencing used PBMCs, collected 524 days after transplant. This sequence originates from a human patient who received an intestinal transplant, so some T cells may come from the graft donor. The chain is built from TRBV2 and TRBJ1-1, with D maybe TRBD1 (6 bases). CDR3 DNA sequence: TGTGCCAGCAAGGATTCGGGGGCAAGAGGAACTGAAGCTTTCTTT. This sequence encodes CASKDSGARGTEAFF.